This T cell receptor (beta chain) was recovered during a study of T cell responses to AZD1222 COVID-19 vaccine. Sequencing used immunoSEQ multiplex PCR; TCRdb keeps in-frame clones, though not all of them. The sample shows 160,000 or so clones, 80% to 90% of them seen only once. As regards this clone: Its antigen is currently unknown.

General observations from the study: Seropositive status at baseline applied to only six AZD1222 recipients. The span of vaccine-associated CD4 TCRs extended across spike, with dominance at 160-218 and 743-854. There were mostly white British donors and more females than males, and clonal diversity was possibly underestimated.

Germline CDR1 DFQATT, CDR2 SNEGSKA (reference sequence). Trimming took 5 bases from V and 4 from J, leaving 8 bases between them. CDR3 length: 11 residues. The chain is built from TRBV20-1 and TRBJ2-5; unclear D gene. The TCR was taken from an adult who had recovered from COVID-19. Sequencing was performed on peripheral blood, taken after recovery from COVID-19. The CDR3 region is CSAPVIETQYF. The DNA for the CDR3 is TGCAGTGCTCCTGTGATAGAGACCCAGTACTTC.